This TCR beta chain was sequenced for a study of blood T cell repertoires in COVID-19. Study information: PBMCs, B-cell-depleted T cells, or T cells were the source of the cDNA or gDNA that made up the material.

The germline V gene has CDR1 SGHTA and CDR2 FQGNSA. V trimming: 1 base; J trimming: 4 bases; junction bases outside the gene matches: 5. The CDR3 is 15 amino acids. Repertoires were generated with immunoSEQ multiplex PCR, while TCRdb's copy carries only in-frame clones and drops some. This table has 65,000 to 95,000 clones, nearly 90% appearing once. The receptor was derived from a man between 65 and 85 years old with acute or convalescent COVID-19. The rearrangement links TRBV7-2 to TRBJ2-7; 9 nucleotides align to TRBD1. Source material: peripheral blood. The CDR3 DNA reads as TGTGCCAGCAGCTTAGTGGACAGGGGAGTGTACGAGCAGTACTTC. This gives the protein CASSLVDRGVYEQYF. Filled out from reference TRBV7-2 and TRBJ2-7, the complete variable domain reads GAGVSQSPSNKVTEKGKDVELRCDPISGHTALYWYRQSLGQGLEFLIYFQGNSAPDKSGLPSDRFSAERTGGSVSTLTIQRTQQEDSAVYLCASSLVDRGVYEQYFGPGTRLTVT.